This T cell receptor (beta chain) was identified in a study of cytomegalovirus exposure and HLA in healthy donors. Study context: The study's early data release held roughly 91 million unique TCRs from HLA-typed donors. Study-wide points: Later on, a genetic analysis was performed. It linked a missense variant in DCLRE1C with V- and J-gene trimming of TCR beta.

There were likely unrecorded immune exposures, though donors were nominally healthy when sampled. Primers for the PCR totalled 60 Vbeta and 13 Jbeta. Original methodology: In a later analysis, of around 80 million unique beta chains, approximately 10 million appeared in at least two donors. The method was immunoSEQ multiplex PCR; TCRdb's version includes in-frame clones alone and lacks a portion of them. Clone size and V and J calls were adopted from that table, with D and trimming inferred from the DNA. Among about 120,000 clones, 65% to 85% were seen once, and the ten largest hold roughly 3%. The table lists this clone with a few counts. Its antigen remains unidentified. Trimming stripped 5 bases from V and 2 bases from J, with 25 bases between. This CDR3 has 19 amino acids. Germline loops: CDR1 WNHNN, CDR2 SYGVQD (reference sequence).

This TCR was recovered from a woman aged 40 to 50 in good health and CMV-seropositive. The sample consisted of PBMCs. The rearrangement uses TRBV10-1 and TRBJ1-5; TRBD1 is a possible D gene (6 bases). The DNA of the CDR3 is TGCGCCAGCAGTTCCTCTCGTTCGACGGGGGGCGTTGGCAATCAGCCCCAGCATTTT. Residues: CASSSSRSTGGVGNQPQHF.